This TCR beta chain was documented in a study of OX40 agonist ivuxolimab in advanced cancers. Overall study: The patients got ivuxolimab, which is an agonistic anti-OX40 (CD134) antibody. Broader study findings: Partial responders receiving 0.1-3.0 mg/kg showed among the lowest clonal expansion. The work left the antigen specificity of expanded peripheral T cells undetermined.

Clones were read by immunoSEQ multiplex PCR, and TCRdb kept only the in-frame ones, dropping some. Among some 71,000 clones listed, around 93% were seen once. Turning to this clone: Its specificity is unknown.

There are 14 residues in the CDR3. Germline V CDR1 and CDR2: SGHNT, YYREEE (reference sequence). V lost 2 bases, J lost 4 bases, and 3 bases stayed unmatched. The specimen was CD4+ or CD8+ T cells sorted from blood, collected in a trial of the OX40 agonist ivuxolimab. The receptor's source is an adult with an advanced solid tumor such as melanoma, head and neck, liver or kidney cancer. The genes are TRBV5-4 and TRBJ2-7, with TRBD2 matching 10 bases. The chain's CDR3 is CASSLTAGGYEQYF. The DNA for the CDR3 is TGTGCCAGCAGCTTAACAGCGGGAGGGTACGAGCAGTACTTC.